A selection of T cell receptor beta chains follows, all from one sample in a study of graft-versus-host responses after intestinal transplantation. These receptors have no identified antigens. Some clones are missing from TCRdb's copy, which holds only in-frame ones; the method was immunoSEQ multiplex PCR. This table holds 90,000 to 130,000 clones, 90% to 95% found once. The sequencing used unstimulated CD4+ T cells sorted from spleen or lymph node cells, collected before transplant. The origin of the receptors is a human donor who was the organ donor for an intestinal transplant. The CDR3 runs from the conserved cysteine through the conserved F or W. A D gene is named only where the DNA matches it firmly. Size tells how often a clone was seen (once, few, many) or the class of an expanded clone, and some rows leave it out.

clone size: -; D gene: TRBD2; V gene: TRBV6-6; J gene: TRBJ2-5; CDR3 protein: CASRRGGETQYF; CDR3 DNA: TGTGCCAGCAGACGGGGGGGAGAGACCCAGTACTTC
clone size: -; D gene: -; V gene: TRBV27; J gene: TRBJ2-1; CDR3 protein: CASSLTGATYNEQFF; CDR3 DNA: TGTGCCAGCAGTTTAACGGGGGCCACCTACAATGAGCAGTTCTTC
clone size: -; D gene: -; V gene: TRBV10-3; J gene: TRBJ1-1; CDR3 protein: CAISDRGGTGAEAFF; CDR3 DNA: TGTGCCATCAGTGACAGGGGTGGTACTGGGGCTGAAGCTTTCTTT
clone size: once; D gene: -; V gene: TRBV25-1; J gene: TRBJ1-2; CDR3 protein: CASSTNYGYTF; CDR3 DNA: TGTGCCAGCAGCACTAACTATGGCTACACCTTC
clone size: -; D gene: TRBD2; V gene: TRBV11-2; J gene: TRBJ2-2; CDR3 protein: CASSSYGRGGELFF; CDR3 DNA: TGTGCCAGCAGCTCATATGGGAGGGGCGGGGAGCTGTTTTTT
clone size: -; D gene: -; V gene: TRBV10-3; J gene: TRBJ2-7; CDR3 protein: CTISDYPFDGSSNEQYF; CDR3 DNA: TGTACCATCAGTGACTACCCCTTCGACGGGAGCTCCAACGAGCAGTACTTC
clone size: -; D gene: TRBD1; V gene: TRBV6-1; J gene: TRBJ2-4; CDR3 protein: CASRGTGGHIQYF; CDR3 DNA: TGTGCCAGCAGAGGGACAGGGGGCCACATTCAGTACTTC
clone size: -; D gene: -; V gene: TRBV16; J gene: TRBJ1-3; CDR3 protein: CASSLYTGGGNTIYF; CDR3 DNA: TGTGCCAGCAGCCTTTATACAGGCGGCGGAAACACCATATATTTT
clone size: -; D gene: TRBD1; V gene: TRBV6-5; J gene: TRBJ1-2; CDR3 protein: CASSDRGSYGYTF; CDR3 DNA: TGTGCCAGCAGTGACAGGGGATCCTATGGCTACACCTTC
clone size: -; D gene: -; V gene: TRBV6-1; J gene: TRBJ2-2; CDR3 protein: CASSEVMGLFF; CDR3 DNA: TGTGCCAGCAGTGAAGTTATGGGGCTGTTTTTT
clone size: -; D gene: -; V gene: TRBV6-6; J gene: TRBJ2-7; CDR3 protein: CASSPLSGPVTYEQYF; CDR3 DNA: TGTGCCAGCAGTCCCCTATCCGGGCCCGTGACCTACGAGCAGTACTTC
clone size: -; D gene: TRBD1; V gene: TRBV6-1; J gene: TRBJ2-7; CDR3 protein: CASSEAGGIYEQYF; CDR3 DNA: TGTGCCAGCAGTGAGGCAGGGGGTATCTACGAGCAGTACTTC
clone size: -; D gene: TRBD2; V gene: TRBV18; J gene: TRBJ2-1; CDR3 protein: CASSRLAGLYNEQFF; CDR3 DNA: TGTGCCAGCTCAAGACTAGCGGGATTGTACAATGAGCAGTTCTTC
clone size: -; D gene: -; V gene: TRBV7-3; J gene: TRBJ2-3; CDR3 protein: CASSSTHTDTQYF; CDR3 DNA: TGTGCCAGCAGCTCCACACACACAGATACGCAGTATTTT
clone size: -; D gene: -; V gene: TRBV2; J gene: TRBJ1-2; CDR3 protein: CASSVRGRGYGYTF; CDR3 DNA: TGTGCCAGCAGTGTACGCGGGCGAGGCTATGGCTACACCTTC
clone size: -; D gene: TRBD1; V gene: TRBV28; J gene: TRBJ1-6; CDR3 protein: CASSYSTGGSSPLHF; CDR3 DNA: TGTGCCAGCAGTTACTCGACAGGGGGAAGCTCACCCCTCCACTTT
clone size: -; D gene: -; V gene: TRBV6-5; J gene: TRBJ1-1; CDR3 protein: CASSAQGPNTEAFF; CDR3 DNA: TGTGCCAGCAGTGCCCAGGGGCCGAACACTGAAGCTTTCTTT
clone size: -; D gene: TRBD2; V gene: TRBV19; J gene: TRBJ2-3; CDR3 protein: CASRTSGTDTQYF; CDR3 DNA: TGTGCCAGTAGGACTAGCGGCACAGATACGCAGTATTTT
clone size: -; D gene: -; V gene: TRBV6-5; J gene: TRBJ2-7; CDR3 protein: CASKTNDYEQYF; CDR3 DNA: TGTGCCAGCAAGACGAACGACTACGAGCAGTACTTC
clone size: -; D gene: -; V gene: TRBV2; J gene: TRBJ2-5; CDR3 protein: CASSATGQGGETQYF; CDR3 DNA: TGTGCCAGCAGTGCAACGGGGCAGGGAGGAGAGACCCAGTACTTC
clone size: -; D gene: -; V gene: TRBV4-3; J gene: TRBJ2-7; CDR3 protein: CASSQDLQGRSYEQYF; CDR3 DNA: TGCGCCAGCAGCCAAGATCTGCAGGGGCGCTCCTACGAGCAGTACTTC
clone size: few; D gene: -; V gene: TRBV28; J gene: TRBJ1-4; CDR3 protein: CASSLANRAINEKLFF; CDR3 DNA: TGTGCCAGCAGTTTAGCAAACCGGGCTATTAATGAAAAACTGTTTTTT
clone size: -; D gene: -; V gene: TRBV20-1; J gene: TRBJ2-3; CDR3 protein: CSADRVGGQYF; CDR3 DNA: TGCAGTGCCGACCGGGTTGGGGGGCAGTATTTT
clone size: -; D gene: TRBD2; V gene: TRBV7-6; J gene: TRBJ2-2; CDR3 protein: CASSRGLAEMSTGELFF; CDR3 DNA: TGTGCCAGCAGCCGGGGACTAGCGGAGATGAGCACCGGGGAGCTGTTTTTT
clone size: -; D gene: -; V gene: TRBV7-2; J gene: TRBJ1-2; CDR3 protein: CASTRIRQANYGYTF; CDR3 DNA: TGTGCCAGCACTCGAATCCGGCAGGCTAACTATGGCTACACCTTC
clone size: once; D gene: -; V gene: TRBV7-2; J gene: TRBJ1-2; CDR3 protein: CASSLVGGLDYGYTF; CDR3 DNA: TGTGCCAGCAGCTTAGTTGGGGGGTTGGACTATGGCTACACCTTC
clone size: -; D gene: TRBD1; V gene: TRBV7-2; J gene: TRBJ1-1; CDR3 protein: CASSLGTGARGTEAFF; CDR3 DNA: TGTGCCAGCAGCTTAGGGACAGGGGCGAGAGGCACTGAAGCTTTCTTT
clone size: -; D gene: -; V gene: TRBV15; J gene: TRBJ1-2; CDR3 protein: CATSREGVVHGYTF; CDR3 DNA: TGTGCCACCAGCAGAGAGGGAGTGGTTCATGGCTACACCTTC
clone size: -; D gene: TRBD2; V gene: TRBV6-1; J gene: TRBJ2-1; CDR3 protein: CASSAAGAYNEQFF; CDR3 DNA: TGTGCCAGCAGCGCAGCGGGGGCCTACAATGAGCAGTTCTTC
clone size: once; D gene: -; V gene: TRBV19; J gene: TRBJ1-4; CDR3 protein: CASSIQGHLNEKLFF; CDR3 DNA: TGTGCCAGTAGTATACAGGGACACCTTAATGAAAAACTGTTTTTT
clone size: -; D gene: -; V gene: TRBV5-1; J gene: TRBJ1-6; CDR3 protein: CASSLAASSGGNSPLHF; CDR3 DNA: TGCGCCAGCAGCTTGGCCGCAAGTTCGGGGGGTAATTCACCCCTCCACTTT
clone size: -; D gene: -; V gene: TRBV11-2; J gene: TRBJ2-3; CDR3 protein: CASSYYTDTQYF; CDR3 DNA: TGTGCCAGCAGCTACTACACAGATACGCAGTATTTT
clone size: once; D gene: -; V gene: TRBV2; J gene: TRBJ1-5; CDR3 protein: CASRALRDQPQHF; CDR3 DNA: TGTGCCAGCAGAGCCCTCAGGGATCAGCCCCAGCATTTT
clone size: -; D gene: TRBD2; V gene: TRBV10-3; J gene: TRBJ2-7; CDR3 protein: CAISALAGGLRYEQYF; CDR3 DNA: TGTGCCATCAGCGCGTTAGCGGGAGGGCTTAGGTACGAGCAGTACTTC
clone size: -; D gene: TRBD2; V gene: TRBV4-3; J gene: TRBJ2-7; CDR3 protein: CASSPLAGGYEQYF; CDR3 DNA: TGCGCCAGCAGCCCTCTAGCGGGAGGGTACGAGCAGTACTTC
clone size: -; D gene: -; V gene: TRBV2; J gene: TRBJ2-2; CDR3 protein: CASRRFQEVGGELFF; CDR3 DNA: TGTGCCAGCAGGAGGTTCCAGGAGGTGGGCGGGGAGCTGTTTTTT
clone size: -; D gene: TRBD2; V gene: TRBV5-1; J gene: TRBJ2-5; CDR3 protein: CASSLTGLAGETQYF; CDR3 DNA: TGCGCCAGCAGCTTGACGGGACTAGCGGGGGAGACCCAGTACTTC
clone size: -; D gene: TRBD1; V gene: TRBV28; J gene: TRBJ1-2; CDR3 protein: CASSLRVWDRGRGYTF; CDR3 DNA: TGTGCCAGCAGTTTAAGGGTTTGGGACAGGGGCCGGGGCTACACCTTC
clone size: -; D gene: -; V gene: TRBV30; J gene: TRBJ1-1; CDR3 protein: CAWRQTHTEAFF; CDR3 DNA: TGTGCCTGGAGACAGACTCACACTGAAGCTTTCTTT
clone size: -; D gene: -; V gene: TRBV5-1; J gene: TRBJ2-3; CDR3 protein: CASTSQGTDTQYF; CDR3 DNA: TGCGCCAGCACCAGTCAGGGGACAGATACGCAGTATTTT
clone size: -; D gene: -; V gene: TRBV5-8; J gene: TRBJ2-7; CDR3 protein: CASSDDNSYEQYF; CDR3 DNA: TGTGCCAGTAGCGACGACAACTCCTACGAGCAGTACTTC
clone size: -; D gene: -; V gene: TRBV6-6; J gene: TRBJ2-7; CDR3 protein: CASSYSRGYEQYF; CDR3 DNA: TGTGCCAGCAGTTACTCCCGGGGGTACGAGCAGTACTTC
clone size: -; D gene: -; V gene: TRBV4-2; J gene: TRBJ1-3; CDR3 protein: CASSQPGFSGNTIYF; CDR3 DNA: TGTGCCAGCAGCCAACCGGGATTCTCTGGAAACACCATATATTTT
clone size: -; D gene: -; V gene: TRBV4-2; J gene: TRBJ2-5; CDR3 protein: CASSQVVGMPETQYF; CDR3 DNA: TGTGCCAGCAGCCAAGTCGTAGGCATGCCGGAGACCCAGTACTTC
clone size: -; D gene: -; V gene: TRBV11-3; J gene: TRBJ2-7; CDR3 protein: CASSLRLRSYEQYF; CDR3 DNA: TGTGCCAGCAGCTTACGGCTACGCTCCTACGAGCAGTACTTC
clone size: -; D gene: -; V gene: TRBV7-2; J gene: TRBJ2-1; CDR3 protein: CASSLVAGPWGNEQFF; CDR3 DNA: TGTGCCAGCAGCTTAGTGGCGGGGCCCTGGGGCAATGAGCAGTTCTTC
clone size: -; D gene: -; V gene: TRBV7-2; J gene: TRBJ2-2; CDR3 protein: CASSHASAGRGELFF; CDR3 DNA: TGTGCCAGCAGCCACGCGTCCGCGGGACGCGGGGAGCTGTTTTTT
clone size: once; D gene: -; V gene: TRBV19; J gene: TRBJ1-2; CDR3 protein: CASSIRLTGAVNYGYTF; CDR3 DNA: TGTGCCAGTAGTATACGGTTAACAGGAGCCGTTAACTATGGCTACACCTTC
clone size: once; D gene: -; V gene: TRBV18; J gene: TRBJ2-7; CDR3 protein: CASSPAYRAVEQYF; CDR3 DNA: TGTGCCAGCTCACCGGCGTACAGGGCCGTCGAGCAGTACTTC
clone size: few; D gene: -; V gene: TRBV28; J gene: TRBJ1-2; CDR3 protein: CASSFFGSYGYTF; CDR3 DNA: TGTGCCAGCAGTTTCTTCGGTTCCTATGGCTACACCTTC
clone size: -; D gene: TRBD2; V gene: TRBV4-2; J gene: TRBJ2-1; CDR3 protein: CASSQTRTSGVSYNEQFF; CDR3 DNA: TGTGCCAGCAGCCAAACTAGGACTAGCGGAGTCTCCTACAATGAGCAGTTCTTC
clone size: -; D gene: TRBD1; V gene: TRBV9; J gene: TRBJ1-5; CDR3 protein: CASSATGGPNQPQHF; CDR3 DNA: TGTGCCAGCAGCGCGACAGGGGGCCCCAATCAGCCCCAGCATTTT
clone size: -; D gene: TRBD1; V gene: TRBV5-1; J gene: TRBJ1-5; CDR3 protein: CASSAGQNQPQHF; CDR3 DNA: TGCGCCAGCAGCGCGGGACAGAATCAGCCCCAGCATTTT
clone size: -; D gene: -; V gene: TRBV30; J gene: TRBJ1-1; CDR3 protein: CAWSTGDGANTEAFF; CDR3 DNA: TGTGCCTGGAGTACTGGGGACGGTGCGAACACTGAAGCTTTCTTT
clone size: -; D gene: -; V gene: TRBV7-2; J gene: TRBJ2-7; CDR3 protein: CASSLRGGSYEQYF; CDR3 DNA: TGTGCCAGCAGCTTACGCGGCGGATCCTACGAGCAGTACTTC
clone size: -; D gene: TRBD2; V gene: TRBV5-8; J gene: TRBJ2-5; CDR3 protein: CASSLRGGETQYF; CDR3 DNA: TGTGCCAGCAGCTTACGGGGGGGGGAGACCCAGTACTTC
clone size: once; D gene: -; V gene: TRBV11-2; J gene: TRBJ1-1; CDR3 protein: CASSSMTGGAFF; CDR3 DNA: TGTGCCAGCAGCTCCATGACGGGGGGAGCTTTCTTT
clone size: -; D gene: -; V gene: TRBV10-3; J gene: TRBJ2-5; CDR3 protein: CAISEYGPGETQYF; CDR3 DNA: TGTGCCATCAGTGAGTACGGTCCAGGAGAGACCCAGTACTTC
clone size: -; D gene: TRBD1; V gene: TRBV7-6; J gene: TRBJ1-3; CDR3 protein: CASSLAGQGETGNTIYF; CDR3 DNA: TGTGCCAGCAGCTTAGCTGGACAGGGGGAGACTGGAAACACCATATATTTT